This entry features one T cell receptor (beta chain) sequence. Its cognate antigen is unknown. These data originate in a study of OX40 agonist ivuxolimab in advanced cancers. The CDR3 covers 11 residues. V was cut by 5 bases and J by 6 bases, with 10 bases left in between. The germline gives CDR1 DFQATT, CDR2 SNEGSKA (reference sequence). Study conclusions and caveats: CD8+ T cells showed, on average, more clonal expansion than CD4+ cells.

Only in-frame clones appear in the TCRdb table, and some are missing; sequencing was by immunoSEQ multiplex PCR. This table holds roughly 48,000 clones, about 83% found once. V is TRBV20-1 and J is TRBJ1-1; D unresolved. The sequenced sample was CD4+ or CD8+ T cells sorted from blood, obtained in a trial of the OX40 agonist ivuxolimab. This receptor was obtained from an adult with an advanced solid tumor such as melanoma, head and neck, liver or kidney cancer. CDR3 sequence (DNA): TGCAGTGCTCCCTCCAAAGCTGAAGCTTTCTTT. Its protein is CSAPSKAEAFF.